Listed below are T cell receptor beta chains from one sample, sequenced in a study of blood T cell repertoires in COVID-19. TCRdb's table, derived via immunoSEQ multiplex PCR, lists solely in-frame clones and lacks some. Among a few hundred thousand clones listed, approximately 80% were seen once. Sequences were obtained from PBMCs or T cells enriched from blood (not recorded which). These receptors were collected from a middle-aged woman with acute COVID-19. CDR3s include the opening cysteine and the closing phenylalanine or tryptophan. The size of a clone is reported for some rows only, either as once, few or many, or as a class for expanded clones.

CDR3 protein | J gene | V gene | clone size
CASNTGPMQVQYF | TRBJ2-4 | TRBV6-6 | NA
CASSRRSGATYEQYF | TRBJ2-7 | TRBV6-2/TRBV6-3 | NA
CASSQAMAGNTEAFF | TRBJ1-1 | TRBV4-2 | NA
CASTPSGTSYEQYF | TRBJ2-7 | TRBV9 | NA
CSVEGGDTQYF | TRBJ2-3 | TRBV29-1 | once
CASSQDRSRGDRAQPQHF | TRBJ1-5 | TRBV4-1 | NA
CASSASPAGVKAGELFF | TRBJ2-2 | TRBV9 | NA
CASSLGSGRGIFTEAFF | TRBJ1-1 | TRBV5-6 | NA
CASSASGLSTFQYF | TRBJ2-7 | TRBV6-2/TRBV6-3 | NA
CASSHRLSPLHF | TRBJ1-6 | TRBV3-1/TRBV3-2 | NA
CASSSRQGRNLYGYTF | TRBJ1-2 | TRBV6-2/TRBV6-3 | NA
CASSLIGGNTEAFF | TRBJ1-1 | TRBV28 | NA
CASSYQTSGAANEQYF | TRBJ2-7 | TRBV28 | NA
CASSLVAGGPGFF | TRBJ1-1 | TRBV12-3/TRBV12-4 | NA
CASGLGALGNTIYF | TRBJ1-3 | TRBV6-5 | NA
CASSFSLAGGNNEQFF | TRBJ2-1 | TRBV7-3 | NA
CASSVAEGRAFF | TRBJ1-1 | TRBV9 | once
CASSLGGDYGYTF | TRBJ1-2 | TRBV11-2 | NA
CASSFRVIRQPQHF | TRBJ1-5 | TRBV6-2/TRBV6-3 | NA
CASSPKGDTGYTF | TRBJ1-2 | TRBV18 | NA
CASSFRQGGELFF | TRBJ2-2 | TRBV7-2 | NA
CASTGSSGGQQPQHF | TRBJ1-5 | TRBV28 | NA
CASSPAWRANTEAFF | TRBJ1-1 | TRBV5-8 | NA
CSVELANGYTF | TRBJ1-2 | TRBV29-1 | NA
CASTGTVNYGYTF | TRBJ1-2 | TRBV6-5 | NA
CAWSVLGPTEAFF | TRBJ1-1 | TRBV30 | NA
CASTPGTGNQPQHF | TRBJ1-5 | TRBV5-8 | NA
CASSLTGSSGNTIYF | TRBJ1-3 | TRBV19 | NA
CASSLEGSLYLGGTQYF | TRBJ2-5 | TRBV7-2 | NA
CASSQQSSQVHNAIQYF | TRBJ2-4 | TRBV4-2 | NA